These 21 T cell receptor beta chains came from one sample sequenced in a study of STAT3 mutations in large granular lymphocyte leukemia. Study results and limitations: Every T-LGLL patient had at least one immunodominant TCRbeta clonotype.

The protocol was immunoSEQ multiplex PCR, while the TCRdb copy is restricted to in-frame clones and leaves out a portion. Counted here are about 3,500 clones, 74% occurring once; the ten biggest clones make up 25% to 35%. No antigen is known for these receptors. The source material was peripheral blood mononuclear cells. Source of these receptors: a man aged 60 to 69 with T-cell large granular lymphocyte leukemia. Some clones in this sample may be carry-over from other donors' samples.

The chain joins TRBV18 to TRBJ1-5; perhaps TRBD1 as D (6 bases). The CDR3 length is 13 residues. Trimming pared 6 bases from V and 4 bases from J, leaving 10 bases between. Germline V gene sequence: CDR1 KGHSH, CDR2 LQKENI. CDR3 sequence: CASSPQGNQPQHF. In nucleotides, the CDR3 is TGTGCCAGCTCGCCCCAGGGGAATCAGCCCCAGCATTTT.

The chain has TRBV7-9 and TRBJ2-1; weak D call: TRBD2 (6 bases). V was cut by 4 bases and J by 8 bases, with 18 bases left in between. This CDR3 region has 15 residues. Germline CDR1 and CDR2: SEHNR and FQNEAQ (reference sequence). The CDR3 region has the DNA TGTGCCAGCAGCTACCCCCTACTAGCAATCGATGAGCAGTTCTTC. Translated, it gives CASSYPLLAIDEQFF. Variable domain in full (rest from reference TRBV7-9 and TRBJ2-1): DTGVSQNPRHKITKRGQNVTFRCDPISEHNRLYWYRQTLGQGPEFLTYFQNEAQLEKSRLLSDRFSAERPKGSFSTLEIQRTEQGDSAMYLCASSYPLLAIDEQFFGPGTRLTVL.

DNA of the CDR3: TGTGCCAGCAGTCAGTGGACTAGCGGGTTAGAGCAGTTCTTC. Its protein product is CASSQWTSGLEQFF. This sequence joins TRBV6-5 and TRBJ2-1; TRBD2 agrees at 11 bases. The CDR3 totals 14 residues. The V gene's germline CDR1 is MNHEY and CDR2 SVGAGI. The junction had 7 bases not matched to a gene; V was cut back by 5 bases and J by 10 bases.

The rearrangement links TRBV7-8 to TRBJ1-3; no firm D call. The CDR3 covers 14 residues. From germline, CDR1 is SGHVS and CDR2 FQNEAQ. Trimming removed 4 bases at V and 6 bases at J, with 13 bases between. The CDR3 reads CASSSRGDLNTIYF. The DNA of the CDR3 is TGTGCCAGCAGCTCCCGCGGGGATCTAAACACCATATATTTT.

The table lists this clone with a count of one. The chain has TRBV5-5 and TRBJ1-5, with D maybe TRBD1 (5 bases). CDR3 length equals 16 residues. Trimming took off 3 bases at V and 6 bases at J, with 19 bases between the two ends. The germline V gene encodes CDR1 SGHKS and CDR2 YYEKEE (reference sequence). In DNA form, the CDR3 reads TGTGCCAGCAGCTCAACCCGGCAGGGAGACGGTCAGCCCCAGCATTTT. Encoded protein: CASSSTRQGDGQPQHF. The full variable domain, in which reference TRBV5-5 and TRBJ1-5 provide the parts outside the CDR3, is DAGVTQSPTHLIKTRGQQVTLRCSPISGHKSVSWYQQVLGQGPQFIFQYYEKEERGRGNFPDRFSARQFPNYSSELNVNALLLGDSALYLCASSSTRQGDGQPQHFGDGTRLSIL.

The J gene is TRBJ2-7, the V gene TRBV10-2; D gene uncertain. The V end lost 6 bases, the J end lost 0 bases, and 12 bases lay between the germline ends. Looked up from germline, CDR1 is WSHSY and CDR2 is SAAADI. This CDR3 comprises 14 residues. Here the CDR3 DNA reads TGCGCCAGCAGGAACCTACCCAGCTCCTACGAGCAGTACTTC. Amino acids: CASRNLPSSYEQYF.

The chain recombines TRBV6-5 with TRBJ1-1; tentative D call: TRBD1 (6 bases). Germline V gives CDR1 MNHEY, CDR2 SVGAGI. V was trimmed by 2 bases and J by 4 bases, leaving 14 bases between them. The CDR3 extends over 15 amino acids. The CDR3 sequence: CASSYQPGVGTEAFF. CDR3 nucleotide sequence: TGTGCCAGCAGTTACCAACCAGGGGTGGGCACTGAAGCTTTCTTT.

The CDR3 here is CASSWTQGSGYEQYF. CDR3 nucleotide sequence: TGCGCCAGCAGCTGGACCCAAGGGAGCGGCTACGAGCAGTACTTC. The rearrangement uses TRBV5-1 and TRBJ2-7; the D gene is possibly TRBD2 (5 bases). The CDR3 runs 15 residues. Trimming took 3 bases from V and 3 from J, leaving 16 bases between them. Germline V gene sequence: CDR1 SGHRS, CDR2 YFSETQ. The whole variable domain, remainder taken from reference TRBV5-1 and TRBJ2-7, is KAGVTQTPRYLIKTRGQQVTLSCSPISGHRSVSWYQQTPGQGLQFLFEYFSETQRNKGNFPGRFSGRQFSNSRSEMNVSTLELGDSALYLCASSWTQGSGYEQYFGPGTRLTVT.

The DNA of the CDR3 is TGTGCCAGCAGCCGAGACAGCGTGTCCTACGAGCAGTACTTC. This sequence encodes CASSRDSVSYEQYF. This rearrangement joins TRBV7-2 to TRBJ2-7; maybe TRBD1 (5 bases). The germline V and J ends were trimmed by 5 bases and 1 base, with 12 bases remaining between them. Germline lookup yields CDR1 SGHTA and CDR2 FQGNSA. This CDR3 comprises 14 residues.

For the CDR3, the DNA is TGTGCCAGCAGTCCTCGGACAGGGACCTACGAGCAGTACTTC. It codes for CASSPRTGTYEQYF. The chain is built from TRBV6-5 and TRBJ2-7, with 8 bases matching TRBD1. Germline V gives CDR1 MNHEY, CDR2 SVGAGI. There are 14 residues in the CDR3. Trimming removed 5 bases from V and 2 bases from J; junction bases left unmatched: 5.

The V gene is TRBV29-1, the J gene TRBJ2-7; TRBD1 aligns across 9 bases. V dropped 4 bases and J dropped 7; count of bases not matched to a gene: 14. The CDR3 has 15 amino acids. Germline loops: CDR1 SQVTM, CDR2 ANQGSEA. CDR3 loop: CSVGGTGRLGREQYF. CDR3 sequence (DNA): TGCAGCGTTGGGGGGACAGGGAGACTAGGACGAGAGCAGTACTTC.

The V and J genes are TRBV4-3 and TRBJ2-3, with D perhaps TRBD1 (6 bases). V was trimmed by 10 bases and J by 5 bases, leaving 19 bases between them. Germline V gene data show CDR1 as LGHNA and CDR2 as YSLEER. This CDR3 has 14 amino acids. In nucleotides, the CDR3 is TGCGCCAACCACCCAGACAGGCTACAAGATACGCAGTATTTT. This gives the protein CANHPDRLQDTQYF.

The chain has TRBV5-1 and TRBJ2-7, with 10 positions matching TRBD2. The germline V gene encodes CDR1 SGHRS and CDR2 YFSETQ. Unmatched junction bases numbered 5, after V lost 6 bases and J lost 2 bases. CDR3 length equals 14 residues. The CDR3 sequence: CASKLLAGPYEQYF. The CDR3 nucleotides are TGCGCCAGCAAGCTACTAGCGGGACCCTACGAGCAGTACTTC.

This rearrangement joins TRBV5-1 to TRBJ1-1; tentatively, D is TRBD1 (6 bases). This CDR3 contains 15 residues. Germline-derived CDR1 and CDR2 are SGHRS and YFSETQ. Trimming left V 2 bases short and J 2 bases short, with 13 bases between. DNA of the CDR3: TGCGCCAGCAGCTTATTAGGACAGATTAACACTGAAGCTTTCTTT. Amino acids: CASSLLGQINTEAFF.

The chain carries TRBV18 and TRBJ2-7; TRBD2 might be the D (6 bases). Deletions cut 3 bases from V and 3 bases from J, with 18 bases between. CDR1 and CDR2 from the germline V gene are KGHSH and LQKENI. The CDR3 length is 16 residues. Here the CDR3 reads CASSPPSAAAFYEQYF. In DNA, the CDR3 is TGTGCCAGCTCACCTCCTAGCGCCGCCGCCTTCTACGAGCAGTACTTC.

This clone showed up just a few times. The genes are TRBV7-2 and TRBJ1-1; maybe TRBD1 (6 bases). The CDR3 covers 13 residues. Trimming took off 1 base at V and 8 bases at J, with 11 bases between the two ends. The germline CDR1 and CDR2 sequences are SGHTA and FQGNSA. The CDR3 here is CASSLGYGTEAFF. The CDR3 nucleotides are TGTGCCAGCAGCTTAGGTTACGGGACAGAAGCTTTCTTT.

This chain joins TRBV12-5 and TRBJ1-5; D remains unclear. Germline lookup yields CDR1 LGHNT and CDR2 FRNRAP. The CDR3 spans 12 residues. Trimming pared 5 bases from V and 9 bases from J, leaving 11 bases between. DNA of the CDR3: TGTGCTAGTGGTCCCAGTTGGGCGCCCCAGCATTTT. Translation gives CASGPSWAPQHF.

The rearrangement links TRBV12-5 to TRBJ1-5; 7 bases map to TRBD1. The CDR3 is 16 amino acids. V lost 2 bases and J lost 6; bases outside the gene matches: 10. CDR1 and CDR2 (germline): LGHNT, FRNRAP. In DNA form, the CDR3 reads TGTGCTAGTGGTTTGACCTCGACAGGGATGACTCAGCCCCAGCATTTT. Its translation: CASGLTSTGMTQPQHF.

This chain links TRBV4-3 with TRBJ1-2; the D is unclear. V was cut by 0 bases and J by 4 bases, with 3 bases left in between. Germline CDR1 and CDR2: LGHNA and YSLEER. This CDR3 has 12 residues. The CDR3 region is CASSQDGYGYTF. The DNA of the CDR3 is TGCGCCAGCAGCCAAGATGGCTATGGCTACACCTTC.

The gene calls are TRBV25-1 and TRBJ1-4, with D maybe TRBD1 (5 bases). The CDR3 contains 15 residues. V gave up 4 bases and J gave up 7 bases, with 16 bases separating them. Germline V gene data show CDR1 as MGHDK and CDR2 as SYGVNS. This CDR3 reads CASSAGRKGSEKLFF. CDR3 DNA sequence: TGTGCCAGCAGTGCAGGGCGTAAGGGTAGTGAAAAACTGTTTTTT. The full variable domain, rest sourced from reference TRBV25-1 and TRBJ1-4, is EADIYQTPRYLVIGTGKKITLECSQTMGHDKMYWYQQDPGMELHLIHYSYGVNSTEKGDLSSESTVSRIRTEHFPLTLESARPSHTSQYLCASSAGRKGSEKLFFGSGTQLSVL.

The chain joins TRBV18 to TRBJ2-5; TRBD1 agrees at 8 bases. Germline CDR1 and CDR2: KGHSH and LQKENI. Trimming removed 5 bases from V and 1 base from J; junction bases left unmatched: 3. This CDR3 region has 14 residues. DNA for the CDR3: TGTGCCAGCTCAACCGGGACAGGCCAAGAGACCCAGTACTTC. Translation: CASSTGTGQETQYF.